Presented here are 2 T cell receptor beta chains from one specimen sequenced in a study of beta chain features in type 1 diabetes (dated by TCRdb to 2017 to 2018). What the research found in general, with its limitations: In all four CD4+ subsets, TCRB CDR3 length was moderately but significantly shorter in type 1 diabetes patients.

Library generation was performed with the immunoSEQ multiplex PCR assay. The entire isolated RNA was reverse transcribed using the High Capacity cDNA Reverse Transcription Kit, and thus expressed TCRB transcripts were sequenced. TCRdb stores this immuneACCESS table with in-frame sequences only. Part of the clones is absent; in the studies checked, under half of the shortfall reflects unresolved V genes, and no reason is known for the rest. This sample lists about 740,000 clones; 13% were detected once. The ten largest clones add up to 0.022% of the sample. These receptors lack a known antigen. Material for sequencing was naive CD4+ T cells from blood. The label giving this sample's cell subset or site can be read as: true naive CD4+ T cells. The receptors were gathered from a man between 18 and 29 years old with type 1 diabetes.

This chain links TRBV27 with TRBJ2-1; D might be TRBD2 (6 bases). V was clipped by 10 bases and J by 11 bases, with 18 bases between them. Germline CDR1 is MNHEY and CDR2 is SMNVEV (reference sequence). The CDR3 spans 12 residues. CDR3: CATAVTGRQQFF. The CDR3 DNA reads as TGTGCCACCGCCGTGACCGGGAGACAGCAGTTCTTC.

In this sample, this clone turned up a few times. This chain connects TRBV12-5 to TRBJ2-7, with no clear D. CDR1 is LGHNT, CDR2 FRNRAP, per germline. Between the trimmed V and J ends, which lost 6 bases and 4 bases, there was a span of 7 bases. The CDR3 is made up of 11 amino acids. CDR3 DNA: TGTGCTAGTGGAACAGTTTACGAGCAGTACTTC. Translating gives CASGTVYEQYF. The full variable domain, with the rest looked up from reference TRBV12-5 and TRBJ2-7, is DARVTQTPRHKVTEMGQEVTMRCQPILGHNTVFWYRQTMMQGLELLAYFRNRAPLDDSGMPKDRFSAEMPDATLATLKIQPSEPRDSAVYFCASGTVYEQYFGPGTRLTVT.